The rows below give T cell receptor beta chains drawn from one sample of a study of shared clonotypes between healthy human individuals. Generated by immunoSEQ multiplex PCR, the TCRdb table keeps only in-frame clones and is missing some. The data show hundreds of thousands of clones, less than 98% seen once. Material: naive CD4+ T cells sorted from blood. Source of these receptors: a woman aged 25 to 45 in good health. CDR3s leave out the opening cysteine and the closing phenylalanine or tryptophan. Clone size is not always given. Where it is, it says once, few, many or a class for expanded clones.

v_gene,abundance,CDR3aa
TRBV2,NA,ASRDIGRSYEQY
TRBV28,once,ASSPGPLAGELF
TRBV27,NA,ASSLLGRDGWNNEQF
TRBV7-8,NA,ASSLGDRGRTISNQPQH
TRBV18,NA,ASSPNRNPETQY
TRBV18,NA,ASSPRQDPNYGYT
TRBV19,NA,ASSIEASYEKLF
TRBV5-1,NA,ASSFGGTGDHEQY
TRBV5-4,once,ASSLPGKNTEAF
TRBV5-1,NA,ASSQVGEQF
TRBV19,NA,ASSGLAGGYEQY
TRBV28,once,ATIPPRGNSYEQY
TRBV28,NA,ASSLKYRGINTQY
TRBV19,NA,ASSVKTGGKAF
TRBV27,NA,ATYPRRTGQETQY
TRBV28,NA,ASSQSPGGADTQY
TRBV19,NA,ASSLQGAAYEQY
TRBV5-6,NA,ASSSRVGNQPQH
TRBV28,NA,ASKDTVYQPQH
TRBV7-3,NA,ASSQGTTYEQY
TRBV11-3,NA,ASSTRQGTGELF
TRBV18,NA,ASSYFSEGSYNEQF
TRBV19,NA,ASSGPSFADTQY
TRBV10-3,NA,AISAGQSSYEQY
TRBV28,once,ASSLGGVSTDTQY
TRBV5-1,once,ASSRTSGTYEQY
TRBV7-8,NA,ASSLEGGGSYEQY
TRBV6-5,NA,ASSYSGGQGAFGYT
TRBV6-5,NA,ASSLDRGSEKLF
TRBV11-3,NA,ASSFGGTYEQY
TRBV5-4,NA,ASSLEPASYNEQF
TRBV4-1,NA,ASSQVRDGLPRAEQF
TRBV5-4,NA,ANSLSSGRDTQY
TRBV28,NA,ASNSPQFWGEQY
TRBV4-1,NA,ASSQRAYGLETQY
TRBV2,once,ASRTPVGARTDTQY
TRBV10-3,NA,AISGGPGREQSSYEQY
TRBV9,NA,ASRKSGERAGELF
TRBV7-6,NA,ASSFGRSSYNEQF
TRBV19,NA,ASSKTGGAWAF
TRBV29-1,NA,SVRGTDQAF
TRBV2,once,ASSESGQKGVAF
TRBV10-3,NA,AIRLDSGGYT
TRBV2,NA,ASRDGGQARGEQY
TRBV11-2,NA,ASSLVGVEKLF
TRBV6-5,NA,ASSFSTGETEAF
TRBV7-6,NA,ASSPGSGNEKLF
TRBV11-2,NA,ASSSPLLGQRDNEQF
TRBV7-3,NA,ASSQRLTSNNYNEQF
TRBV10-2,once,ASSDVAGRETQY
TRBV6-1,NA,ASSDGQGHNSPLH
TRBV5-1,NA,ASRSSASDYEQY
TRBV6-5,NA,ASRQRGSVQPQH
TRBV5-1,NA,ASSLQRGNTGELF
TRBV5-4,NA,ASSLRSDGAYEQY